A single sample is the source of the 25 T cell receptor beta chains below, sequenced in a study of blood T cell repertoires in COVID-19. Measured with immunoSEQ multiplex PCR; TCRdb has only the in-frame clones, and not every one. The sample consists of around 310,000 clones, more than 75% of them appearing once. The sample comprised peripheral blood. The origin of the receptors is a woman between 45 and 65 years old with active or convalescent COVID-19.

The chain joins TRBV7-2 to TRBJ2-5; 9 bases fit TRBD2. Unmatched junction bases numbered 9, after V lost 3 bases and J lost 7 bases. The CDR3 extends over 15 amino acids. From germline, CDR1 is SGHTA and CDR2 FQGNSA. In DNA form, the CDR3 reads TGTGCCAGCAGCTTCGGGCGGGGGGGCCGAGGGACCCAGTACTTC. As protein: CASSFGRGGRGTQYF.

The chain recombines TRBV21-1 with TRBJ1-1; the table's D call TRBD1 went unverified against the DNA. TRBV21-1 is an annotated pseudogene. This CDR3 comprises 15 residues. CDR3 residues: CASSVRTDSHTEAFF. The CDR3 DNA reads TGTGCCAGCAGCGTACGGACAGATTCTCACACTGAAGCTTTCTTT.

This clone was seen a few times. V is TRBV28 and J is TRBJ1-2, with D uncertain. With 7 bases removed from V and 4 bases from J, the gap between germline ends came to 13 bases. CDR1 MDHEN and CDR2 SYDVKM come from the germline V gene. The CDR3 contains 13 residues. The CDR3 loop reads CASKSEVLYGYTF. In DNA, the CDR3 is TGTGCCAGCAAATCGGAGGTCCTCTATGGCTACACCTTC.

The CDR3 DNA reads TGTGCCACCAGTGATTTGAAAGGGACACATAGCACAGATACGCAGTATTTT. Its translation is CATSDLKGTHSTDTQYF. The chain combines TRBV24-1 with TRBJ2-3; weak D call: TRBD1 (6 bases). CDR1 is KGHDR and CDR2 is SFDVKD in the germline V gene. V was clipped by 0 bases and J by 0 bases, with 12 bases between them. CDR3 length: 17 amino acids.

This clone was observed once. The chain couples TRBV27 to TRBJ2-7; TRBD1 matches at 9 bases. The germline gives CDR1 MNHEY, CDR2 SMNVEV (reference sequence). V was clipped by 6 bases and J by 3 bases; unmatched bases: 6. This CDR3 is built from 14 residues. The CDR3 reads CASSGWDRDYEQYF. The CDR3 DNA is TGTGCCAGCAGCGGATGGGACAGGGACTACGAGCAGTACTTC.

The genes are TRBV6-2 or TRBV6-3 and TRBJ2-7; 7 nucleotides match TRBD2. This CDR3 has 16 amino acids. J gave up 0 bases and V 2 bases, and 7 bases lay outside the gene matches. Germline V CDR1 and CDR2: MNHEY, SVGEGT. CDR3: CASSYVMTSLSYEQYF. CDR3 bases: TGTGCCAGCAGTTACGTGATGACTAGCCTCTCCTACGAGCAGTACTTC.

The chain recombines TRBV19 with TRBJ2-7; tentatively, D is TRBD1 (6 bases). V was shortened by 2 bases and J by 1 base, with 12 bases between the two germline ends. Germline V gives CDR1 LNHDA, CDR2 SQIVND (reference sequence). The CDR3 length is 15 residues. CDR3 sequence (DNA): TGTGCCAGTAGTATACGCAGGGGCCTTTCCTACGAGCAGTACTTC. Translation: CASSIRRGLSYEQYF.

The rearrangement joins TRBV7-2 to TRBJ1-5; 9 bases match TRBD1. CDR3 length: 15 amino acids. V gave up 0 bases and J gave up 5 bases; unmatched junction bases: 2. From germline, CDR1 is SGHTA and CDR2 FQGNSA. CDR3 region: CASSLAGTGYQPQHF. In nucleotides, the CDR3 is TGTGCCAGCAGCTTAGCCGGGACAGGGTATCAGCCCCAGCATTTT.

J is TRBJ1-1 and V is TRBV4-1, with D uncertain. V lost 0 bases and J 6 bases, leaving 11 bases between the germline ends. Per the germline V gene, CDR1 is MGHRA and CDR2 is YSYEKL. The CDR3 spans 14 residues. The CDR3: CASSQDTQYAEAFF. CDR3 bases: TGCGCCAGCAGCCAAGATACGCAGTACGCTGAAGCTTTCTTT.

The chain joins TRBV7-9 to TRBJ1-2; 7 bases line up with TRBD1. CDR1 and CDR2 (germline): SEHNR, FQNEAQ (reference sequence). Trimming removed 1 base from V and 2 bases from J; junction bases left unmatched: 1. The CDR3 spans 14 residues. CDR3 nucleotide sequence: TGTGCCAGCAGCTTAGACAGGGGAAACTATGGCTACACCTTC. This sequence encodes CASSLDRGNYGYTF.

The DNA of the CDR3 is TGTGCCAGCAGCCCAAGGGATAGCGACGCCCCGAACACCGGGGAGCTGTTTTTT. Translating it yields CASSPRDSDAPNTGELFF. The chain joins TRBV7-8 to TRBJ2-2; D might be TRBD2 (5 bases). The CDR3 runs 18 residues. V gave up 5 bases and J gave up 0 bases, with 19 bases separating them. CDR1 and CDR2 (germline): SGHVS, FQNEAQ.

The chain recombines TRBV7-9 with TRBJ2-5, with a weak D call TRBD1 (6 bases). Between the trimmed V and J ends, which lost 5 bases and 4 bases, there was a span of 11 bases. Germline V CDR1 and CDR2: SEHNR, FQNEAQ (reference sequence). The CDR3 is made up of 13 amino acids. CDR3 coding DNA: TGTGCCAGCAGCGACAGGACTGGAGAGACCCAGTACTTC. It is translated as CASSDRTGETQYF. Combining the CDR3 with reference TRBV7-9 and TRBJ2-5 gives the whole variable domain DTGVSQNPRHKITKRGQNVTFRCDPISEHNRLYWYRQTLGQGPEFLTYFQNEAQLEKSRLLSDRFSAERPKGSFSTLEIQRTEQGDSAMYLCASSDRTGETQYFGPGTRLLVL.

Only one count was recorded for this clone. Other nucleotide sequences in the sample specify the same CDR3. V usage is TRBV30 and J usage is TRBJ2-7, with a weak D call TRBD1 (6 bases). The V end lost 2 bases, the J end lost 1 base, and 6 bases lay between the germline ends. The CDR3 consists of 12 residues. The germline gives CDR1 GTSNPN, CDR2 SVGIG (reference sequence). The CDR3 DNA follows: TGTGCCTGGAGTAGGGGGTCCTACGAGCAGTACTTC. It translates to CAWSRGSYEQYF.

The chain has TRBV7-2 and TRBJ2-3; 12 bases are shared with TRBD2. J gave up 1 base and V 3 bases, and 8 bases lay outside the gene matches. CDR3 length: 18 residues. Germline CDR1 SGHTA, CDR2 FQGNSA. CDR3 amino acids: CASSFLTLAGGRTDTQYF. The CDR3 DNA follows: TGTGCCAGCAGCTTTCTCACACTAGCGGGAGGCCGCACAGATACGCAGTATTTT.

The chain combines TRBV3-1 (or the pseudogene TRBV3-2) with TRBJ1-5; 8 nucleotides agree with TRBD1. Trimming took 4 bases from V and 4 from J; bases not matched to a gene: 3. This CDR3 is 14 amino acids long. Looked up from germline, CDR1 is LGHDT and CDR2 is YNNKEL (reference sequence). In DNA form, the CDR3 reads TGTGCCAGCAGCCGGGACAGGACAAATCAGCCCCAGCATTTT. It encodes CASSRDRTNQPQHF.

This clone has a single count. The chain carries TRBV15 and TRBJ2-2; no clear D. V lost 6 bases and J lost 0, with 5 bases in between. CDR1 and CDR2 from the germline V gene are LNHNV and YYDKDF (reference sequence). The CDR3 has 13 amino acids. CDR3: CATSTTNTGELFF. For the CDR3, the DNA is TGTGCCACCAGTACAACGAACACCGGGGAGCTGTTTTTT. The full variable domain, rest sourced from reference TRBV15 and TRBJ2-2, is DAMVIQNPRYQVTQFGKPVTLSCSQTLNHNVMYWYQQKSSQAPKLLFHYYDKDFNNEADTPDNFQSRRPNTSFCFLDIRSPGLGDTAMYLCATSTTNTGELFFGEGSRLTVL.

The V and J genes are TRBV10-3 and TRBJ2-5, with TRBD1 identical over 8 bases. Germline assignment: CDR1 ENHRY and CDR2 SYGVKD. There are 16 residues in the CDR3. Trimming removed 4 bases from V and 4 bases from J; junction bases left unmatched: 11. CDR3 region: CAISAAGGDSSETQYF. For the CDR3, the DNA is TGTGCCATCAGTGCCGCAGGGGGCGATTCTTCAGAGACCCAGTACTTC.

V is TRBV3-1 (or the pseudogene TRBV3-2) and J is TRBJ2-1; 9 nucleotides align to TRBD2. The germline V gene has CDR1 LGHDT and CDR2 YNNKEL (reference sequence). The CDR3 length is 18 residues. V shed 3 bases, J shed 10 bases, and the junction held 19 bases outside the gene matches. The CDR3 coding sequence is TGTGCCAGCAGCCATGGGTTTGGGCGGGAGGGCTTTCTGCGGGAGCAGTTCTTC. Translation gives CASSHGFGREGFLREQFF.

CDR3: CASSYGAARNTEAFF. In DNA form, the CDR3 reads TGTGCCAGCAGTTACGGGGCAGCTAGGAACACTGAAGCTTTCTTT. The V gene is TRBV6-2 or TRBV6-3, the J gene TRBJ1-1; D possibly corresponds to TRBD1 (5 bases). CDR1 and CDR2 (germline): MNHEY, SVGEGT. CDR3 length: 15 residues. V shed 2 bases and J shed 1 base, with 11 bases lying between them.

The chain couples TRBV4-2 to TRBJ2-4, with 11 bases fitting TRBD2. V lost 4 bases and J lost 5; bases outside the gene matches: 7. CDR1 is LGHNA, CDR2 YNFKEQ, per germline. The CDR3 is 16 residues long. The CDR3 is CASSPRLAGPQNIQYF. The CDR3 region has the DNA TGTGCCAGCAGCCCCCGACTAGCGGGACCCCAAAACATTCAGTACTTC.

The chain joins TRBV4-1 to TRBJ2-6; TRBD1 matches at 8 bases. The germline V gene encodes CDR1 MGHRA and CDR2 YSYEKL. The CDR3 length is 17 residues. V was pared by 2 bases and J by 4 bases, with 7 bases of the junction left unmatched. The CDR3 DNA follows: TGCGCCAGCAGCCAACCTCAACAGGGGGGAGGGGCCAACGTCCTGACTTTC. Its protein product is CASSQPQQGGGANVLTF.

V and J are TRBV11-2 and TRBJ1-2, with D uncertain. CDR3 length equals 13 residues. Trimming stripped 5 bases from V and 12 bases from J, with 19 bases between. CDR1 SGHAT and CDR2 FQNNGV come from the germline V gene. The CDR3 loop is CASSLAPYSADTF. The CDR3 bases are TGTGCCAGCAGCCTCGCCCCCTACAGTGCTGACACCTTC.

This chain uses TRBV7-2 with TRBJ1-1; no clear D gene. The CDR3 is made up of 13 amino acids. Trimming removed 1 base at V and 6 bases at J, with 9 bases between. CDR1 is SGHTA, CDR2 FQGNSA, per germline. The DNA for the CDR3 is TGTGCCAGCAGCTTAGGGGGTAGCGCTGAAGCTTTCTTT. Translation gives CASSLGGSAEAFF.

The gene calls are TRBV7-3 and TRBJ1-3, with 7 positions matching TRBD1. J gave up 1 base and V 5 bases, and 8 bases lay outside the gene matches. Germline V lookup: CDR1 SGHTA, CDR2 FQGTGA. The CDR3 is 16 amino acids. CDR3 loop: CASSAQGSGSGNTIYF. The CDR3 region has the DNA TGTGCCAGCAGCGCACAGGGGAGTGGATCTGGAAACACCATATATTTT.

This chain joins TRBV7-9 and TRBJ1-2; weak D call: TRBD1 (5 bases). The V end lost 1 base, the J end lost 8 bases, and 14 bases lay between the germline ends. The CDR3 is 14 amino acids. Germline V gene lookup returns CDR1 SEHNR and CDR2 FQNEAQ (reference sequence). CDR3 coding DNA: TGTGCCAGCAGCTTAGTCGGGGGTAGAAGAGGCTACACCTTC. Translation: CASSLVGGRRGYTF. Complete variable domain (other parts from reference TRBV7-9 and TRBJ1-2): DTGVSQNPRHKITKRGQNVTFRCDPISEHNRLYWYRQTLGQGPEFLTYFQNEAQLEKSRLLSDRFSAERPKGSFSTLEIQRTEQGDSAMYLCASSLVGGRRGYTFGSGTRLTVV.